The clone carrying this TCR beta chain has just a few counts. Its matching antigen is unknown. The data belong to a study of identical twins. Template switching created a universal primer site, and the cDNA included unique molecular identifiers. In TCRdb, the 5' RACE reads were re-called with MiXCR into one record per CDR3 protein. The sample shows around 1.7 million distinct CDR3 sequences, under 35% of them seen only once. The V end was cut by 6 bases, the J end by 4 bases, with 10 bases between. The CDR3 runs to 13 residues. CDR1 is LNHDA, CDR2 SQIVND, per germline (reference sequence). Study-level results: Out-of-frame beta sequences exhibited a weaker degree of excess twin sharing. Conclusions were based on cross-sectional statistical analysis, without following the same donors.

V is TRBV19 and J is TRBJ1-5; tentative D call: TRBD1 (5 bases). The clonotype was recovered from a newborn girl in good health. The sequencing input was cord blood. The CDR3 protein is CASSREGNQPQHF. The CDR3 DNA follows: TGTGCCAGTAGCCGAGAGGGGAATCAGCCCCAGCATTTT.